The present T cell receptor (beta chain) was sequenced within a study of blood T cells in healthy people across ages. The use of a sample-barcoded 5' primer and a J-beta primer mix characterized a second PCR of about 7 to 12 cycles. TCRdb reprocessed the 5' RACE reads with MiXCR, giving one entry per CDR3 protein. Here the sample spans hundreds of thousands of distinct CDR3 sequences, more than 45% being singletons. This clonotype was seen just once. Sequencing was carried out using blood. The TCR comes from a man older than 75 in good health.

The CDR3 nucleotides are TGTGCCAGCAGGCGAAACACAGGAGCAACTAATGAAAAACTGTTTTTT. Its translation is CASRRNTGATNEKLFF. The chain joins TRBV12-3 or TRBV12-4 to TRBJ1-4, with a tentative D call TRBD1 (5 bases). This CDR3 has 16 amino acids. V gave up 6 bases and J gave up 0 bases, with 14 bases separating them.